Listed below are T cell receptor beta chains from one sample, sequenced in a study of shared clonotypes between healthy human individuals. Sequenced by immunoSEQ multiplex PCR; TCRdb stores in-frame clones only, minus some. The profile shows about 2,100,000 clones, under 95% of them singletons. The specimen sequenced was naive CD8+ T cells from PBMCs. Receptors originate from a man between 18 and 29 years old in good health. Some clones in this sample may be carry-over from other donors' samples. Each CDR3 is given with its conserved first and last residue. Clone size, where shown, is once, few, many, or a class for clones that have expanded.

J	size	V	CDR3
TRBJ1-1	.	TRBV27	CASSLSRGYEAFF
TRBJ2-2	.	TRBV27	CASSLLANTGELFF
TRBJ2-7	.	TRBV29-1	CSVRTSGASYEQYF
TRBJ2-3	.	TRBV6-5	CASSYSSSGSTDTQYF
TRBJ1-3	.	TRBV9	CASSVVGQGLENTIYF
TRBJ2-3	.	TRBV7-9	CASSLVGGLGPDTQYF
TRBJ2-7	.	TRBV9	CASSVAPVQLIEQYF
TRBJ2-7	.	TRBV27	CASSNSPGTGVYEQYF
TRBJ1-5	.	TRBV18	CASSPLVVRGGNQPQHF
TRBJ1-1	.	TRBV25-1	CASSESIGGAEAFF
TRBJ1-2	.	TRBV2	CASSELSALNYGYTF
TRBJ2-7	once	TRBV5-4	CASSSRTAGEQYF
TRBJ2-2	.	TRBV27	CASSPGTGDTGELFF
TRBJ1-4	.	TRBV29-1	CSVEDGDSLTLHEKLFF
TRBJ1-2	.	TRBV19	CASSIDMGLSYGYTF
TRBJ2-3	.	TRBV28	CAIGGVVRTDTQYF
TRBJ2-7	.	TRBV7-9	CASSFGLAGVYEQYF
TRBJ2-4	.	TRBV7-2	CASSLGLAGIQYF
TRBJ2-7	.	TRBV25-1	CASSAGLHSEQYF
TRBJ2-7	.	TRBV6-5	CASRDRSYEQYF
TRBJ2-5	once	TRBV11-2	CASSFGKETQYF
TRBJ2-7	.	TRBV4-3	CASSQGGQSDEQYF
TRBJ2-7	once	TRBV6-5	CASSFRAGSPGDEQYF
TRBJ2-1	.	TRBV29-1	CSAPSGWAGNEQFF
TRBJ2-5	.	TRBV5-1	CASSPGTDPETQYF
TRBJ1-1	.	TRBV19	CASSILHRGRGLGDTEAFF
TRBJ2-7	.	TRBV27	CASSYGRTYEQYF
.	.	TRBV7-9	CASSLVPGLAGVNEQYF
TRBJ2-7	.	TRBV5-6	CASSLGGGLAEQYF
TRBJ2-1	.	TRBV14	CASSQEFGNQYNEQFF
TRBJ2-3	.	TRBV9	CASSVGAGAVDTQYF
TRBJ2-7	.	TRBV29-1	CSVVSGRSYEQYF
TRBJ2-5	.	TRBV5-5	CASSSSRAQETQYF
TRBJ2-7	.	TRBV27	CASSLSVGSYEQYF
TRBJ1-1	few	TRBV7-7	CASSLYRNTEAFF
TRBJ1-5	.	TRBV19	CASSIDLLANQPQHF
TRBJ1-2	.	TRBV6-5	CASRGQGYGYTF
TRBJ2-2	.	TRBV7-9	CASSLETGELFF
TRBJ1-4	.	TRBV29-1	CSGGQGREKLFF
TRBJ1-4	.	TRBV6-6	CASSYSQESEKLFF
TRBJ1-1	.	TRBV2	CASSEARHRENTEAFF
TRBJ2-7	.	TRBV2	CASSEVTGNNLPGQETYEQYF
TRBJ2-1	.	TRBV7-9	CASSLVARRSGSYNEQFF
TRBJ2-1	.	TRBV16	CASSLDRTIDEQFF
TRBJ2-3	.	TRBV5-1	CASSWGTSGSYTQYF
TRBJ2-7	.	TRBV23-1	CASSQDSENYEQYF
TRBJ2-3	.	TRBV19	CARNGVADTQYF
TRBJ1-1	.	TRBV19	CASRVGVNTEAFF
TRBJ2-7	.	TRBV5-6	CASSWVGNEQYF
TRBJ2-3	once	TRBV7-9	CASSSTAAVTDTQYF
TRBJ2-2	.	TRBV19	CASSIWGTNTGELFF
TRBJ2-6	.	TRBV19	CASSFPGANSGANVLTF
TRBJ2-3	.	TRBV21-1	CASSKSFWASREPTDTQYF
TRBJ2-1	.	TRBV5-1	CASSSGGLAGGDEQFF
TRBJ2-5	.	TRBV5-1	CASSLNRLRGGETQYF
TRBJ2-3	.	TRBV27	CASSLLSYRGSTDTQYF